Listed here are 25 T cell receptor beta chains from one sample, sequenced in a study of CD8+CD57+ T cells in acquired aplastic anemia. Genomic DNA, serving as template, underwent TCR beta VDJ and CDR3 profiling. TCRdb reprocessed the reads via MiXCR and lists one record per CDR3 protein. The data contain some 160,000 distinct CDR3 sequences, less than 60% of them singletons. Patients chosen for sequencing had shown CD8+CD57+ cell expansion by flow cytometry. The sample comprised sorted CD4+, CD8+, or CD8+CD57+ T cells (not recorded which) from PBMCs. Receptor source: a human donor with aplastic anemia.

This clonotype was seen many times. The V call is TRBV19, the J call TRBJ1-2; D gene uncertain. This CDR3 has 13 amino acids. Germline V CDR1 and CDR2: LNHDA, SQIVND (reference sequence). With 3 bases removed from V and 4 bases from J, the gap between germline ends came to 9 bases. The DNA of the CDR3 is TGTGCCAGTAGTATGGGCGATGGCTATGGCTACACCTTC. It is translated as CASSMGDGYGYTF.

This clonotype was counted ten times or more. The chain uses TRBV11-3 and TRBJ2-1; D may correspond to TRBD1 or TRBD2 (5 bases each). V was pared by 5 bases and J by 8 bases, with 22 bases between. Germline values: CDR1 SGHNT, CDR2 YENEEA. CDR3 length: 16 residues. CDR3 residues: CASSLSGTGLGDEQFF. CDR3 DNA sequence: TGTGCCAGCAGCCTATCCGGGACCGGCCTGGGAGATGAGCAGTTCTTC.

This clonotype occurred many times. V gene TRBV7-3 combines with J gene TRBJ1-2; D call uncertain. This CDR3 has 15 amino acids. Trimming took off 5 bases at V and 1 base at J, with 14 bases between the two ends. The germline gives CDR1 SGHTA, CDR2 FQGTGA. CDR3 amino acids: CASSQNPPLNYGYTF. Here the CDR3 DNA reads TGTGCCAGCAGCCAAAACCCTCCCCTTAACTATGGCTACACCTTC.

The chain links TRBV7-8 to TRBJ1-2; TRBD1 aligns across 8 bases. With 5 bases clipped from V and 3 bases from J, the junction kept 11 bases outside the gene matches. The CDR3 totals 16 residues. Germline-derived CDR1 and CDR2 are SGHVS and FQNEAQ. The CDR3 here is CASSIKDGQGDYGYTF. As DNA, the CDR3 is TGTGCCAGCAGCATTAAGGACGGACAGGGAGACTATGGCTACACCTTC.

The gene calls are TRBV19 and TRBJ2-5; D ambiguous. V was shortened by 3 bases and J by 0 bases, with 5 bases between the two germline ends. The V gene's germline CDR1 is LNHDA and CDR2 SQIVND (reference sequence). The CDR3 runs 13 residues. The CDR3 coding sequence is TGTGCCAGTAGTATGTACAACCAAGAGACCCAGTACTTC. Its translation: CASSMYNQETQYF.

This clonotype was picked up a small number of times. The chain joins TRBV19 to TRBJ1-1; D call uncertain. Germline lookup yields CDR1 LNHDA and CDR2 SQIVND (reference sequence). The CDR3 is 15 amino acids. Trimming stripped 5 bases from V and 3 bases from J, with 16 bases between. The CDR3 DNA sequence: TGTGCCAGTAGTTTGACGGAACCTGTGGACACTGAAGCTTTCTTT. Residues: CASSLTEPVDTEAFF.

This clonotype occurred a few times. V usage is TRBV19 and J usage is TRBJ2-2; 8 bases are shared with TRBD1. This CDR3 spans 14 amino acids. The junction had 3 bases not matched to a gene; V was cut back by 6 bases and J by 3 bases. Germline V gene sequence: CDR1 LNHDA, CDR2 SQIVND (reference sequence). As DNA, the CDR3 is TGTGCCAGTAGGATGACAGGGGACACCGGGGAGCTGTTTTTT. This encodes CASRMTGDTGELFF.

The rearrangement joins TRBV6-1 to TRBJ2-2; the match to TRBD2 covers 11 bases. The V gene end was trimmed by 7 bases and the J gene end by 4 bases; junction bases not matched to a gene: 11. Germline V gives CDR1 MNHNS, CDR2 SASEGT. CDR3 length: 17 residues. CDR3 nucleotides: TGTGCCAGCACCAAAATTGCACTAGCGGGAGTCACCGGGGAGCTGTTTTTT. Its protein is CASTKIALAGVTGELFF.

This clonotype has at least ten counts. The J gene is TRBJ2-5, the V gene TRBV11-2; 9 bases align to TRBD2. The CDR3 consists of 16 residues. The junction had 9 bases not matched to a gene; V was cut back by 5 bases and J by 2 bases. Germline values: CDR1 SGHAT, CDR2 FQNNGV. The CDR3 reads CASSGGASGAQETQYF. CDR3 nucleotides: TGTGCCAGCAGCGGAGGTGCTAGCGGGGCACAAGAGACCCAGTACTTC.

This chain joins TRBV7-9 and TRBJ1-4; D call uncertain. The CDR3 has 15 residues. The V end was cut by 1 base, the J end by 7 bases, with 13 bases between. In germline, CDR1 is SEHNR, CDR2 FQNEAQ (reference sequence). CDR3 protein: CASSLVAVQGEKLFF. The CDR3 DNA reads TGTGCCAGCAGCTTAGTGGCGGTTCAAGGTGAAAAACTGTTTTTT.

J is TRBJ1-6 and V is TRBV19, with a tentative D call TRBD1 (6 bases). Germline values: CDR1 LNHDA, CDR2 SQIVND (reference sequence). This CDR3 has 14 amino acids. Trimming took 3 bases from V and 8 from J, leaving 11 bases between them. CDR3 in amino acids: CASSISQGDSPLHF. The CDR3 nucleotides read TGTGCCAGTAGTATTTCACAGGGTGATTCACCCCTCCACTTT.

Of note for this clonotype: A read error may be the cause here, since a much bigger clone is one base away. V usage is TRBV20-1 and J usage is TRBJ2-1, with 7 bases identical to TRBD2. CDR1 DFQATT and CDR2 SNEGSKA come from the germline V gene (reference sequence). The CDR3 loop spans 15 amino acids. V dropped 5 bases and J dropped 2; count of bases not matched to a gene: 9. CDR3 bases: TGCAGTGCTCCCAATGGGGGACTACCCTACAATGAGCAGTTCTTC. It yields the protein CSAPNGGLPYNEQFF.

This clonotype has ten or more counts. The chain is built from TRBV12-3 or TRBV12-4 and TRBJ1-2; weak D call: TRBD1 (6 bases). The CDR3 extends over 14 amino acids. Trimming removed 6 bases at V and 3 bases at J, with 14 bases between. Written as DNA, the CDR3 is TGTGCCAGCAGGGGTTGGGGGGGCGACTATGGCTACACCTTC. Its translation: CASRGWGGDYGYTF.

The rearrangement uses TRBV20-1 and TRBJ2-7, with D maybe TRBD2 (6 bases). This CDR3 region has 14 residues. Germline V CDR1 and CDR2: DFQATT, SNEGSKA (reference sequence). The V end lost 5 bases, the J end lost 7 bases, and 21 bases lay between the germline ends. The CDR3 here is CSARHGTQLREQYF. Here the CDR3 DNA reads TGCAGTGCTCGACACGGGACTCAACTACGGGAGCAGTACTTC.

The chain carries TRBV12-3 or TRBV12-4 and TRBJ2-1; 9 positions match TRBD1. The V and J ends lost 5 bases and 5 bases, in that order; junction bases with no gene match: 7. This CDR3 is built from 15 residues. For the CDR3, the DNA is TGTGCCAGCAGTCGAAACAGGGGGCTTCACAATGAGCAGTTCTTC. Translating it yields CASSRNRGLHNEQFF.

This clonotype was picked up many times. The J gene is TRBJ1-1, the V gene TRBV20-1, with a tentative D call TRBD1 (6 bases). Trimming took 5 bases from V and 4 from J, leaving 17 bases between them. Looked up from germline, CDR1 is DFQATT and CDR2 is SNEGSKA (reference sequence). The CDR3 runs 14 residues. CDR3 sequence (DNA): TGCAGTGCTCCGACGGGGGCCATGAGCACTGAAGCTTTCTTT. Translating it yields CSAPTGAMSTEAFF.

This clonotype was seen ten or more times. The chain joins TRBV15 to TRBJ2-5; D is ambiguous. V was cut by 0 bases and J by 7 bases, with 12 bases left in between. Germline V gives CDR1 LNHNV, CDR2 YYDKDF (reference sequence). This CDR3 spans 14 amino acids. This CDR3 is CATSREHGVGTQYF. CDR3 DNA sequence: TGTGCCACCAGCAGAGAACACGGTGTGGGGACCCAGTACTTC.

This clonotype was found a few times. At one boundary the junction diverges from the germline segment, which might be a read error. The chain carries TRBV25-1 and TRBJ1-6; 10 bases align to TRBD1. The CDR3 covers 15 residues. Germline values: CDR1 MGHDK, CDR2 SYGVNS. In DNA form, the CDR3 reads TGTGCCAGCAATGAAGGGGACAGGGGAAATTCACCCCTCCACTTT. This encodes CASNEGDRGNSPLHF.

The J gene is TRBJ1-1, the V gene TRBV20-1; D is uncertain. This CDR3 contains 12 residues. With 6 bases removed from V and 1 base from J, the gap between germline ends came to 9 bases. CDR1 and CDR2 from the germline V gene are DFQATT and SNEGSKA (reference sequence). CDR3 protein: CSARRPNTEAFF. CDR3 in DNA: TGCAGTGCGAGGAGACCGAACACTGAAGCTTTCTTT.

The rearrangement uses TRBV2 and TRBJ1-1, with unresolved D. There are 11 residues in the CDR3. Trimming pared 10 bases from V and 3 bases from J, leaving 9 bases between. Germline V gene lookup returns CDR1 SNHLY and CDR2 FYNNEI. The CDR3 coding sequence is TGTGCCATATCAGTGGACACTGAAGCTTTCTTT. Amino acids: CAISVDTEAFF.

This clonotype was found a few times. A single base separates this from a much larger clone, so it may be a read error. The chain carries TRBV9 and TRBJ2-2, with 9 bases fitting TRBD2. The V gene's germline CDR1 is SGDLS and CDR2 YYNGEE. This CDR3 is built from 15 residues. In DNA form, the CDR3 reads TGTGCCCGCAGCGTGACTAGCGGAAACACCGGGGAGCTGTTTTTT. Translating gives CARSVTSGNTGELFF.

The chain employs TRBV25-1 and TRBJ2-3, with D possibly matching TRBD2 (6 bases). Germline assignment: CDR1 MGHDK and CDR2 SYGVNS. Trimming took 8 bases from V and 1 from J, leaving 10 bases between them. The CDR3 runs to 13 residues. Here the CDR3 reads CASGGTRTDTQYF. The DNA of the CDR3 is TGTGCCAGCGGGGGGACGCGCACAGATACGCAGTATTTT.

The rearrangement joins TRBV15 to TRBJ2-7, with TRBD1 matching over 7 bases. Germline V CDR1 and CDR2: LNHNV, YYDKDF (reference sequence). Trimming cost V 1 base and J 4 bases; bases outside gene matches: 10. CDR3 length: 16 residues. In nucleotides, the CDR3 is TGTGCCACCAGCAGAGGATTCGGGACAGTAACATACGAGCAGTACTTC. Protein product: CATSRGFGTVTYEQYF.

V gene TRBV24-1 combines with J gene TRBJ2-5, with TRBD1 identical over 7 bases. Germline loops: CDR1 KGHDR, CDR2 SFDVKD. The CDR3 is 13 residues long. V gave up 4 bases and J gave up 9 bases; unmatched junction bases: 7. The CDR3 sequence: CATSEPRDRAQYF. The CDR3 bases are TGTGCCACCAGTGAACCACGGGACAGAGCCCAGTACTTC.

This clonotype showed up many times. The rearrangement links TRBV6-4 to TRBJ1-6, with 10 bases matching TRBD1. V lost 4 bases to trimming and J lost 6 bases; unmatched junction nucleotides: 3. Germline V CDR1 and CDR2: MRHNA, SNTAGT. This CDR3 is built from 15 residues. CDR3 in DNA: TGTGCCAGCAGTGGCCGGGACAGGGGTAATTCACCCCTCCACTTT. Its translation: CASSGRDRGNSPLHF.